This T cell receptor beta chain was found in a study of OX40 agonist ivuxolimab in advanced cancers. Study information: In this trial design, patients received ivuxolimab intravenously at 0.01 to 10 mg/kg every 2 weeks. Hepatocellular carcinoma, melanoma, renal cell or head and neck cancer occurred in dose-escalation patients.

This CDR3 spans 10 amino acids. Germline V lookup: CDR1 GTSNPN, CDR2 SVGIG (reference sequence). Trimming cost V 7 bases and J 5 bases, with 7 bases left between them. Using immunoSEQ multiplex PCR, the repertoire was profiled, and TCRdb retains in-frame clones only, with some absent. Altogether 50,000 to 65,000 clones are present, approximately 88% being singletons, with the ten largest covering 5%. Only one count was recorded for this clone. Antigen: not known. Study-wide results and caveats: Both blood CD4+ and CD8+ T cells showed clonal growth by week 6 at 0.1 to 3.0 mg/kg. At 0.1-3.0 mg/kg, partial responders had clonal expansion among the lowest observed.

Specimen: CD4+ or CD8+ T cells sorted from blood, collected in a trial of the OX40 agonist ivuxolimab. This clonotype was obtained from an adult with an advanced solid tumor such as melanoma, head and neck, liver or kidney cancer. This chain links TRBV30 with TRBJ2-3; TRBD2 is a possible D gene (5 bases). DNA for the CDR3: TGTGCCTCTGGGAGAGATACGCAGTATTTT. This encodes CASGRDTQYF. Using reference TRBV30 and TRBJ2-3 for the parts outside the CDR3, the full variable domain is SQTIHQWPATLVQPVGSPLSLECTVEGTSNPNLYWYRQAAGRGLQLLFYSVGIGQISSEVPQNLSASRPQDRQFILSSKKLLLSDSGFYLCASGRDTQYFGPGTRLTVL.